This entry lists 22 T cell receptor beta chains sequenced from one sample in a study of radiation and T cells in renal cell carcinoma (dated by TCRdb to the early 2020s). Explained via the paper, the time point label denotes: baseline pretreatment blood. The treatment or condition label on this specimen signifies: 15 Gy SBRT to primary tumor, nephrectomy 4 weeks later. Library preparation used the immunoSEQ multiplex PCR assay. Here the immuneACCESS table is served through TCRdb, limited to in-frame sequences with V and J called. Missing clones are a known gap in these copies; in checked studies unresolved V genes cover under half, and the rest lacks a known reason. The sample has about 150,000 clones on record, around 89% of them singletons. The top ten constitute about 4% of the sample. The sequences come from blood, collected from a patient whose treatment included radiotherapy and nephrectomy. The receptors were gathered from a woman aged 70-85 years with renal cell carcinoma.

The V and J genes are TRBV5-1 and TRBJ1-3, with D hard to call. Trimming removed 4 bases from V and 0 bases from J, with 14 bases in between. CDR1 is SGHRS, CDR2 YFSETQ, per germline. This CDR3 region has 16 residues. CDR3 region: CASSREAGFSGNTIYF. The CDR3 DNA reads TGCGCCAGCAGCCGGGAGGCAGGCTTCTCTGGAAACACCATATATTTT. Supplemented by reference TRBV5-1 and TRBJ1-3, the full variable domain reads KAGVTQTPRYLIKTRGQQVTLSCSPISGHRSVSWYQQTPGQGLQFLFEYFSETQRNKGNFPGRFSGRQFSNSRSEMNVSTLELGDSALYLCASSREAGFSGNTIYFGEGSWLTVV.

The chain links TRBV9 to TRBJ2-5; 14 bases agree with TRBD2. This CDR3 region has 21 residues. From germline, CDR1 is SGDLS and CDR2 YYNGEE. Trimming removed 0 bases from V and 2 bases from J; junction bases left unmatched: 15. CDR3 DNA: TGTGCCAGCAGCGTAGCCTTCACCCCGGGACTAGCGGGGGCTCTTCAAGAGACCCAGTACTTC. Amino acid sequence: CASSVAFTPGLAGALQETQYF.

The J gene is TRBJ1-5, the V gene TRBV13, with 8 bases aligning to TRBD1. The CDR3 spans 16 residues. Germline assignment: CDR1 PRHDT and CDR2 FYEKMQ (reference sequence). With V trimmed by 0 bases and J by 4 bases, 5 bases remained unmatched. CDR3 in amino acids: CASSLGGQGANQPQHF. The CDR3 nucleotides read TGTGCCAGCAGCTTAGGCGGGCAGGGGGCTAATCAGCCCCAGCATTTT.

In its sample, this clone was seen a few times. The CDR3 region is CASSLVGNGYSGNTIYF. In nucleotides, the CDR3 is TGTGCCAGCAGCTTAGTTGGTAACGGATACTCTGGAAACACCATATATTTT. This chain connects TRBV7-2 to TRBJ1-3; D unclear. Looked up from germline, CDR1 is SGHTA and CDR2 is FQGNSA. There are 17 residues in the CDR3. Between the trimmed V and J ends, which lost 1 base and 0 bases, there was a span of 13 bases.

The chain uses TRBV29-1 and TRBJ1-1; a possible D gene is TRBD1 (6 bases). The length of the CDR3 is 16 residues. V dropped 0 bases and J dropped 4 bases, with 18 bases sitting between them. The germline V gene has CDR1 SQVTM and CDR2 ANQGSEA. In DNA, the CDR3 is TGCAGCGTTGAAGATGTTCGGGGGGCTCAGAGCACTGAAGCTTTCTTT. Its translation is CSVEDVRGAQSTEAFF.

This chain uses TRBV6-4 with TRBJ2-5; perhaps TRBD1 as D (6 bases). CDR3 length: 17 residues. Trimming shortened V by 3 bases and J by 2 bases, and 19 bases separated the two germline ends. Germline assignment: CDR1 MRHNA and CDR2 SNTAGT. Here the CDR3 reads CASSELVQGKRQETQYF. For the CDR3, the DNA is TGTGCCAGCAGTGAATTAGTGCAGGGGAAAAGGCAAGAGACCCAGTACTTC.

The gene calls are TRBV5-1 and TRBJ1-2, with D uncertain. The CDR3 loop spans 15 amino acids. The germline gives CDR1 SGHRS, CDR2 YFSETQ. The V end lost 4 bases, the J end lost 7 bases, and 20 bases lay between the germline ends. In DNA form, the CDR3 reads TGCGCCAGCAGCGTTGACCAGATAGCTACGGGTGGCTACACCTTC. Translation gives CASSVDQIATGGYTF.

The chain couples TRBV29-1 to TRBJ2-1; 13 bases agree with TRBD2. Germline trimming cut 1 base from V and 4 bases from J; bases unmatched to any gene: 4. This CDR3 is built from 16 residues. CDR1 is SQVTM, CDR2 ANQGSEA, per germline. The CDR3 nucleotides read TGCAGCGTTGAAGGCCGGACTAGCGGGGGTTACAATGAGCAGTTCTTC. Translated, it gives CSVEGRTSGGYNEQFF.

The chain has TRBV6-5 and TRBJ2-1; D is ambiguous. The V end was cut by 0 bases, the J end by 0 bases, with 6 bases between. Germline CDR1 and CDR2: MNHEY and SVGAGI. CDR3 length equals 15 residues. The CDR3 protein is CASSYSQASYNEQFF. CDR3 coding DNA: TGTGCCAGCAGTTACTCGCAAGCCTCCTACAATGAGCAGTTCTTC.

The chain links TRBV11-3 to TRBJ1-5; 7 nucleotides match TRBD1. The CDR3 sequence is 13 residues long. CDR1 is SGHNT and CDR2 is YENEEA in the germline V gene. Trimming took 5 bases from V and 3 from J; bases not matched to a gene: 1. The CDR3 protein is CASSDRDNQPQHF. CDR3 bases: TGTGCCAGCAGCGACAGGGACAATCAGCCCCAGCATTTT. The full variable domain, rest sourced from reference TRBV11-3 and TRBJ1-5, is EAGVVQSPRYKIIEKKQPVAFWCNPISGHNTLYWYLQNLGQGPELLIRYENEEAVDDSQLPKDRFSAERLKGVDSTLKIQPAELGDSAVYLCASSDRDNQPQHFGDGTRLSIL.

The V call is TRBV10-3, the J call TRBJ2-3, with D possibly called TRBD1 or TRBD2 (5 bases each). The germline V gene has CDR1 ENHRY and CDR2 SYGVKD. This CDR3 has 14 residues. The germline V and J ends were trimmed by 10 bases and 2 bases, with 16 bases remaining between them. The CDR3 DNA reads as TGTGCCACCCAGAAAGAGGGGTCCACAGATACGCAGTATTTT. Translation: CATQKEGSTDTQYF.

As concerns this clone: Given a much more abundant clone one base away, this may be a read error. This chain connects TRBV6-1 to TRBJ1-1; D is unclear. This CDR3 has 11 residues. Germline values: CDR1 MNHNS, CDR2 SASEGT. Trimming took off 1 base at V and 3 bases at J, with 0 bases between the two ends. The CDR3: CASSEDTEAFF. Here the CDR3 DNA reads TGTGCCAGCAGTGAAGACACTGAAGCTTTCTTT.

V gene TRBV5-6 combines with J gene TRBJ1-2, with 11 bases fitting TRBD1. Trimming took 0 bases from V and 6 from J; bases not matched to a gene: 4. CDR1 is SGHDT and CDR2 is YYEEEE in the germline V gene. This CDR3 spans 15 amino acids. The CDR3 DNA is TGTGCCAGCAGCTTGGCCGGGACAGGGGGAAATGGCTACACCTTC. This gives the protein CASSLAGTGGNGYTF.

The chain couples TRBV6-1 to TRBJ1-1, with D uncertain. The germline V and J ends were trimmed by 4 bases and 3 bases, with 15 bases remaining between them. The CDR3 is 15 amino acids. The germline V gene encodes CDR1 MNHNS and CDR2 SASEGT. DNA of the CDR3: TGTGCCAGCAGTGTCGCGTTAGGTGGTTACACTGAAGCTTTCTTT. Residues: CASSVALGGYTEAFF.

The rearrangement joins TRBV2 to TRBJ1-1; D gene ambiguous. Germline CDR1 is SNHLY and CDR2 is FYNNEI. V shed 0 bases and J shed 3 bases, with 5 bases lying between them. The length of the CDR3 is 13 residues. CDR3 DNA: TGTGCCAGCAGTGAAGCCGTCCACACTGAAGCTTTCTTT. Protein product: CASSEAVHTEAFF.

The chain links TRBV7-2 to TRBJ1-5; 9 nucleotides match TRBD1. Per the germline V gene, CDR1 is SGHTA and CDR2 is FQGNSA. The CDR3 totals 13 residues. Trimming at V came to 6 bases and at J to 6 bases, leaving 3 bases not matched to a gene. The CDR3 sequence is CASRGQGGQPQHF. CDR3 DNA: TGTGCCAGCAGGGGACAGGGAGGTCAGCCCCAGCATTTT.

This chain links TRBV19 with TRBJ2-2, with D tentatively TRBD2 (5 bases). CDR1 and CDR2 (germline): LNHDA, SQIVND (reference sequence). The V end lost 6 bases, the J end lost 1 base, and 9 bases lay between the germline ends. The CDR3 has 14 amino acids. Written as DNA, the CDR3 is TGTGCCAGTAGCGGGGATGGGAACACCGGGGAGCTGTTTTTT. Protein sequence: CASSGDGNTGELFF.

The rearrangement uses TRBV5-1 and TRBJ2-1; 8 nucleotides align to TRBD1. This CDR3 contains 15 residues. V shed 7 bases, J shed 8 bases, and the junction held 14 bases outside the gene matches. The germline V gene encodes CDR1 SGHRS and CDR2 YFSETQ. As DNA, the CDR3 is TGCGCCAGCTCGTATCAAGGACAGGGAAGCGATGAGCAGTTCTTC. Translating gives CASSYQGQGSDEQFF.

This sequence joins TRBV14 and TRBJ1-2; D gene uncertain. From germline, CDR1 is SGHDN and CDR2 FVKESK. V dropped 5 bases and J dropped 8 bases, with 12 bases sitting between them. There are 12 residues in the CDR3. CDR3 nucleotide sequence: TGTGCCAGCAGCAAAGCCGGCAGGGGCTACACCTTC. Residues: CASSKAGRGYTF.

The chain couples TRBV5-6 to TRBJ2-1; 9 positions match TRBD1. The CDR3 has 16 amino acids. The V gene end was trimmed by 1 base and the J gene end by 4 bases; junction bases not matched to a gene: 6. Germline lookup yields CDR1 SGHDT and CDR2 YYEEEE. The CDR3 loop reads CASSLTGTGIYNEQFF. In nucleotides, the CDR3 is TGTGCCAGCAGCTTGACTGGGACAGGGATTTACAATGAGCAGTTCTTC.

The chain combines TRBV5-6 with TRBJ2-7; 9 positions match TRBD2. Per germline, CDR1 SGHDT and CDR2 YYEEEE. After removal of 3 bases from V and 9 bases from J, the junction contained 10 bases not matched to a gene. The CDR3 has 14 amino acids. CDR3: CASSSPGLAIRQYF. The DNA for the CDR3 is TGTGCCAGCAGCTCCCCGGGACTAGCTATTAGGCAGTACTTC. Looking up the rest from reference TRBV5-6 and TRBJ2-7 gives the full variable domain: DAGVTQSPTHLIKTRGQQVTLRCSPKSGHDTVSWYQQALGQGPQFIFQYYEEEERQRGNFPDRFSGHQFPNYSSELNVNALLLGDSALYLCASSSPGLAIRQYFGPGTRLTVT.

This chain uses TRBV19 with TRBJ2-7, with 12 nucleotides matching TRBD1. V lost 3 bases, J lost 2 bases, and 20 bases stayed unmatched. Germline V gives CDR1 LNHDA, CDR2 SQIVND (reference sequence). The CDR3 extends over 21 amino acids. The CDR3 is CASSMGFFWDRGLFGPYEQYF. The CDR3 nucleotides are TGTGCCAGTAGTATGGGGTTTTTCTGGGACAGGGGGCTTTTTGGGCCCTACGAGCAGTACTTC.